This TCR beta chain appears in the sequencing data of a study of cytomegalovirus exposure and HLA in healthy donors. Germline-derived CDR1 and CDR2 are SEHNR and FQNEAQ (reference sequence). CDR3 length: 14 amino acids. V dropped 1 base and J dropped 7; count of bases not matched to a gene: 2. The PCR made use of 60 Vbeta and 13 Jbeta primers. Original methodology: Later work found 74 million or so unique TCR beta chains, with 9 million to 13 million shared. Sequencing was performed with immunoSEQ multiplex PCR; in TCRdb, only in-frame clones are kept and a portion is missing. The V and J calls and clone size come from that table; D and trimming were worked out from the DNA. In total, the table holds over 100,000 clones. At collection, donors were nominally healthy, but unrecorded immune exposures were probable.

The rearrangement joins TRBV7-9 to TRBJ2-1, with 9 bases aligning to TRBD2. The sequencing input was PBMCs. This sequence was found in a man aged 40-55 years in good health and CMV-seropositive. The CDR3 here is CASSLGAGGNEQFF. The CDR3 DNA reads as TGTGCCAGCAGCTTAGGAGCGGGAGGTAATGAGCAGTTCTTC.